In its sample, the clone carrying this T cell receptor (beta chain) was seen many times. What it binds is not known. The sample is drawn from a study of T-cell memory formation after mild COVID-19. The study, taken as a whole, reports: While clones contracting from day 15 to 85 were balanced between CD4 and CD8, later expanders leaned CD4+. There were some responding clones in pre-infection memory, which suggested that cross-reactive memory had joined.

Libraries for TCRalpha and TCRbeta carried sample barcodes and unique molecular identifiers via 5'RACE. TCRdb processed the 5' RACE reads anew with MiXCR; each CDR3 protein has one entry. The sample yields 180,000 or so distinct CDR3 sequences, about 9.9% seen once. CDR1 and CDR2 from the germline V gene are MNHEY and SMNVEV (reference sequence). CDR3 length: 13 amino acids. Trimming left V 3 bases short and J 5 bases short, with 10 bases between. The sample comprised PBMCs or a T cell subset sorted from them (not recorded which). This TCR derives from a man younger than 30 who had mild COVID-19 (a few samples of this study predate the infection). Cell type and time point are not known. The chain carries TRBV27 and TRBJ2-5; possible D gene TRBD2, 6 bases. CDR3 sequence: CASSFRGRETQYF. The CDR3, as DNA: TGTGCCAGCAGTTTTCGGGGGAGGGAGACCCAGTACTTC.